The present entry profiles one T cell receptor (beta chain) with its context. Its antigen is unknown. The donors comprised healthy bone marrow donors. This entry belongs to a study of cytomegalovirus exposure and HLA in healthy donors. Study-wide findings and caveats: Sequencing likely produced, as an artifact, a cluster of highly shared sequence variants. Most sequenced TCRs were rare (though some public TCRs occurred in many donors). The classifier reportedly diagnosed cytomegalovirus status with high sensitivity and specificity.

Primers included in the PCR were 60 Vbeta and 13 Jbeta primers. TCRdb keeps only in-frame clones here, not all; method: immunoSEQ multiplex PCR. The sample has tens of thousands of clones, 68% seen once. Sequenced: PBMCs. The clonotype comes from a woman aged 30 to 39 in good health and CMV-seronegative.

The CDR3 region has the DNA TGCGCCAGCAGCCCCGCGTCGGGATCCTACGAGCAGTACTTC. This codes for CASSPASGSYEQYF. This sequence joins TRBV5-1 and TRBJ2-7; the D gene is possibly TRBD2 (5 bases). CDR1 and CDR2 from the germline V gene are SGHRS and YFSETQ. V dropped 4 bases and J dropped 1 base, with 12 bases sitting between them. The CDR3 extends over 14 amino acids.